Below are 27 T cell receptor beta chains sequenced from a single sample in a study of CD8+CD57+ T cells in acquired aplastic anemia. The template used for profiling TCR beta VDJ and CDR3 was genomic DNA. TCRdb processed the reads anew with MiXCR; each CDR3 protein has one entry. The sample holds about 210,000 distinct CDR3 sequences; roughly 35% are singletons and the top ten take 1% to 1.3%. Sequenced input: sorted CD4+, CD8+, or CD8+CD57+ T cells (not recorded which) from PBMCs. The source of these receptors is a human donor in good health, serving as a control.

This clonotype was picked up a small number of times. The rearrangement links TRBV12-3 or TRBV12-4 to TRBJ1-2; no clear D. V was pared by 5 bases and J by 7 bases, with 17 bases between. The CDR3 loop spans 14 amino acids. This chain's CDR3 is CASSRPDLLSGYTF. Here the CDR3 DNA reads TGTGCCAGCAGTCGCCCGGATTTGCTCTCTGGCTACACCTTC.

This clonotype was counted ten times or more. The chain recombines TRBV7-2 with TRBJ2-7, with D possibly matching TRBD2 (5 bases). V was cut by 5 bases and J by 6 bases, with 20 bases left in between. Germline loops: CDR1 SGHTA, CDR2 FQGNSA. The CDR3 sequence is 15 residues long. The CDR3 sequence is CASSPAWLAYVEQYF. For the CDR3, the DNA is TGTGCCAGCAGCCCCGCATGGCTAGCTTATGTCGAGCAGTACTTC.

V is TRBV24-1 and J is TRBJ2-5, with D perhaps TRBD1 or TRBD2 (5 bases each). The V end lost 9 bases, the J end lost 5 bases, and 15 bases lay between the germline ends. Germline CDR1 and CDR2: KGHDR and SFDVKD. The CDR3 sequence is 13 residues long. The CDR3 protein is CATREGPQETQYF. The CDR3 DNA is TGTGCCACCCGAGAGGGGCCCCAGGAGACCCAGTACTTC.

The rearrangement links TRBV2 to TRBJ1-4; D possibly corresponds to TRBD1 (6 bases). Trimming removed 7 bases at V and 4 bases at J, with 7 bases between. There are 12 residues in the CDR3. CDR1 and CDR2 (germline): SNHLY, FYNNEI. The CDR3 protein is CASNRVNEKLFF. The CDR3 bases are TGTGCCAGCAACAGGGTTAATGAAAAACTGTTTTTT.

Worth noting for this clonotype: A much larger clone lies one base from this, so it may be a read error. The CDR3 does not close with the conserved phenylalanine or tryptophan, likely indicating a read error. The chain employs TRBV12-5 and TRBJ1-6; 7 positions match TRBD1. V lost 6 bases, J lost 4 bases, and 6 bases stayed unmatched. The CDR3 covers 15 residues. Germline V gives CDR1 LGHNT, CDR2 FRNRAP. The CDR3 sequence is CASGAGQRYNSPLHL. In nucleotides, the CDR3 is TGTGCTAGTGGCGCGGGACAGCGATATAATTCACCCCTCCACCTT.

This clonotype was seen at least ten times. The rearrangement joins TRBV19 to TRBJ1-5; D may be TRBD1 (5 bases). Germline V gene lookup returns CDR1 LNHDA and CDR2 SQIVND (reference sequence). Trimming cost V 8 bases and J 0 bases, with 17 bases left between them. The CDR3 covers 16 residues. Written as DNA, the CDR3 is TGTGCCAGTGGTAGGCGGCAGGGCTATAGCAATCAGCCCCAGCATTTT. It is translated as CASGRRQGYSNQPQHF.

On this clonotype: One end of the junction is discordant with germline, which a read error may explain. This sequence joins TRBV10-3 and TRBJ1-2; 7 nucleotides match TRBD1. The CDR3 spans 14 residues. Germline V CDR1 and CDR2: ENHRY, SYGVKD. The CDR3 nucleotides read TGTGCCAGCAGACGTGTTAGGACAGGCCCTCAGACAAGCTTC. The encoded protein is CASRRVRTGPQTSF.

This clonotype showed up many times. The chain links TRBV12-3 or TRBV12-4 to TRBJ1-6, with D perhaps TRBD1 (5 bases). This CDR3 is 15 amino acids long. The germline V and J ends were trimmed by 0 bases and 9 bases, with 12 bases remaining between them. CDR3 in DNA: TGTGCCAGCAGTTTAGCGGGCAGGGCGGCTTCACCCCTCCACTTT. This codes for CASSLAGRAASPLHF.

This clonotype was seen many times. The rearrangement joins TRBV12-3 or TRBV12-4 to TRBJ2-7; tentative D call: TRBD1 (6 bases). CDR3 length: 12 amino acids. Trimming took off 1 base at V and 6 bases at J, with 7 bases between the two ends. This CDR3 reads CASSLGGREQYF. The CDR3 coding sequence is TGTGCCAGCAGTTTAGGGGGGCGCGAGCAGTACTTC.

Only a few counts were recorded for this clonotype. Possible read error: a much larger clone is one base away. J is TRBJ1-2 and V is TRBV20-1; 8 bases match TRBD1. The CDR3 sequence is 13 residues long. Germline V gene sequence: CDR1 DFQATT, CDR2 SNEGSKA (reference sequence). J gave up 4 bases and V 3 bases, and 4 bases lay outside the gene matches. The CDR3 DNA reads TGCAGTGCTAGCAGACAGGGGATCTATGGCTACACCTTC. Translating it yields CSASRQGIYGYTF.

There are many counts of this clonotype. The chain couples TRBV2 to TRBJ1-2; TRBD1 matches at 10 bases. The CDR3 extends over 15 amino acids. Germline values: CDR1 SNHLY, CDR2 FYNNEI. Losses at the gene ends were 9 bases for V and 6 bases for J; bases not matched to a gene: 13. The CDR3 region is CARDRDRGKLDGYTF. As DNA, the CDR3 is TGTGCCAGAGACCGGGACAGGGGAAAGTTAGATGGCTACACCTTC.

Of note for this clonotype: This sequence may be a read error, since a much larger clone differs from it by one base. CDR3 sequence: CPSSFREWGPPYEQYF. Written as DNA, the CDR3 is TGTCCCAGCAGCTTTCGTGAATGGGGGCCCCCATACGAGCAGTACTTC. This sequence joins TRBV11-1 and TRBJ2-7, with D perhaps TRBD1 (6 bases). The V gene's germline CDR1 is SGHAT and CDR2 FQDESV (reference sequence). The length of the CDR3 is 16 residues.

The chain is built from TRBV14 and TRBJ1-3; D unclear. The germline V gene has CDR1 SGHDN and CDR2 FVKESK. CDR3 size: 14 residues. The CDR3 spells CARVAGGSGNTIYF. CDR3 DNA: TGTGCTAGAGTCGCAGGCGGCTCTGGAAACACCATATATTTT. The full variable domain, completed using reference TRBV14 and TRBJ1-3, is EAGVTQFPSHSVIEKGQTVTLRCDPISGHDNLYWYRRVMGKEIKFLLHFVKESKQDESGMPNNRFLAERTGGTYSTLKVQPAELEDSGVYFCARVAGGSGNTIYFGEGSWLTVV.

This clonotype was found many times. This chain connects TRBV29-1 to TRBJ1-2; D not certain. V dropped 5 bases and J dropped 2 bases, with 6 bases sitting between them. The CDR3 consists of 11 residues. Germline V gives CDR1 SQVTM, CDR2 ANQGSEA. This chain's CDR3 is CSVHGNYGYTF. CDR3 in DNA: TGCAGCGTTCATGGGAACTATGGCTACACCTTC.

This clonotype was recorded many times. This chain links TRBV20-1 with TRBJ2-2, with D perhaps TRBD2 (5 bases). Deletions cut 1 base from V and 3 bases from J, with 12 bases between. From germline, CDR1 is DFQATT and CDR2 SNEGSKA (reference sequence). This CDR3 spans 15 amino acids. For the CDR3, the DNA is TGCAGTGCTAGAGGGGAAGAGGGCGACACCGGGGAGCTGTTTTTT. Its translation: CSARGEEGDTGELFF.

This rearrangement joins TRBV10-1 to TRBJ1-6; D not resolved. This CDR3 contains 15 residues. The germline V gene has CDR1 WNHNN and CDR2 SYGVQD (reference sequence). V was shortened by 11 bases and J by 9 bases, with 23 bases between the two germline ends. Here the CDR3 DNA reads TGCGCCGTCAGTGACGGTGTCGGGGTTGGTTCACCCCTCCACTTT. Protein product: CAVSDGVGVGSPLHF.

This clonotype appeared many times. The chain carries TRBV15 and TRBJ2-4; D possibly matches TRBD1 or TRBD2 (5 bases each). The germline V gene has CDR1 LNHNV and CDR2 YYDKDF (reference sequence). The CDR3 runs 17 residues. The V and J ends lost 1 base and 1 base respectively, with 14 bases between them. CDR3 DNA sequence: TGTGCCACCAGCAGAGCCGGCCTAGGGGACGCCAAAAACATTCAGTACTTC. Protein product: CATSRAGLGDAKNIQYF.

At least ten counts were recorded for this clonotype. The chain has TRBV7-3 and TRBJ1-6; D is undetermined. The CDR3 spans 14 residues. V was clipped by 1 base and J by 7 bases, with 8 bases between them. The germline V gene has CDR1 SGHTA and CDR2 FQGTGA. Written as DNA, the CDR3 is TGTGCCAGCAGCTTAATTCCGGGGAATTCACCCCTCCACTTT. This translates into CASSLIPGNSPLHF.

This clonotype was detected a few times. This sequence joins TRBV20-1 and TRBJ2-5; D gene unclear. V shed 7 bases and J shed 2 bases, with 26 bases lying between them. There are 17 residues in the CDR3. Germline lookup yields CDR1 DFQATT and CDR2 SNEGSKA (reference sequence). CDR3 loop: CSVPLPQLQRPQETQYF. As DNA, the CDR3 is TGCAGTGTGCCCCTACCCCAGCTCCAGAGACCACAAGAGACCCAGTACTTC.

At least ten counts were recorded for this clonotype. The J gene is TRBJ2-5, the V gene TRBV6-5; D perhaps matches TRBD2 (5 bases). The CDR3 extends over 12 amino acids. Germline CDR1 MNHEY, CDR2 SVGAGI. The V gene lost 5 bases and the J gene lost 5 bases, with 9 bases spanning the gap. The CDR3 protein is CASSVLAETQYF. CDR3 DNA sequence: TGTGCCAGCAGTGTTCTAGCCGAGACCCAGTACTTC.

This chain links TRBV20-1 with TRBJ1-2, with D maybe TRBD1 (5 bases). The CDR3 spans 14 residues. CDR1 is DFQATT, CDR2 SNEGSKA, per germline (reference sequence). The CDR3: CSARSQGYAGGYTF. CDR3 nucleotide sequence: TGCAGCGCCCGGAGTCAGGGTTATGCGGGGGGCTACACCTTC.

This clonotype has a count of ten or more. The V gene is TRBV4-1, the J gene TRBJ2-7; D might be TRBD2 (6 bases). The germline CDR1 and CDR2 sequences are MGHRA and YSYEKL. The CDR3 loop spans 15 amino acids. Trimming pared 3 bases from V and 2 bases from J, leaving 14 bases between. CDR3 bases: TGCGCCAGCAGCCAGGCTATGGGACTCCCCTACGAGCAGTACTTC. Translating it yields CASSQAMGLPYEQYF.

This clonotype has ten or more counts. J is TRBJ2-5 and V is TRBV20-1, with 7 bases matching TRBD2. In germline, CDR1 is DFQATT, CDR2 SNEGSKA (reference sequence). The CDR3 length is 16 residues. J was trimmed by 1 base and V by 4 bases; bases with no gene match: 12. CDR3 bases: TGCAGTGCTACCCCCCGAGCGGGGTTGGGCCAAGAGACCCAGTACTTC. It codes for CSATPRAGLGQETQYF.

This clonotype was seen ten or more times. V usage is TRBV7-9 and J usage is TRBJ1-3, with D hard to call. The ends were cut back, 6 bases at V and 4 bases at J, with 10 bases in the middle. Per germline, CDR1 SEHNR and CDR2 FQNEAQ (reference sequence). There are 13 residues in the CDR3. The CDR3 protein is CASRRIAGNTIYF. The DNA for the CDR3 is TGTGCCAGCAGACGAATTGCGGGAAACACCATATATTTT.

This clonotype was seen a handful of times. J is TRBJ1-6 and V is TRBV18; TRBD1 might be the D (5 bases). V lost 3 bases to trimming and J lost 7 bases, with 16 bases between them. In germline, CDR1 is KGHSH, CDR2 LQKENI. The CDR3 length is 16 residues. This CDR3 is CASSPNRLSLNSPLHF. CDR3 DNA: TGTGCCAGCTCACCTAACAGGTTATCTCTAAATTCACCCCTCCACTTT.

J is TRBJ1-2 and V is TRBV2; TRBD1 matches 9 bases. Germline V gene sequence: CDR1 SNHLY, CDR2 FYNNEI. The CDR3 covers 11 residues. With 8 bases clipped from V and 9 bases from J, the junction kept 4 bases outside the gene matches. DNA for the CDR3: TGTGCCAGCGGACAGGGGAGAAGCTACACCTTC. Translation gives CASGQGRSYTF. Based on the CDR3 plus reference TRBV2 and TRBJ1-2, the full variable domain is EPEVTQTPSHQVTQMGQEVILRCVPISNHLYFYWYRQILGQKVEFLVSFYNNEISEKSEIFDDQFSVERPDGSNFTLKIRSTKLEDSAMYFCASGQGRSYTFGSGTRLTVV.

This clonotype was counted at least ten times. The chain has TRBV30 and TRBJ1-2; TRBD1 might be the D (6 bases). Germline V gene sequence: CDR1 GTSNPN, CDR2 SVGIG (reference sequence). Trimming left V 0 bases short and J 4 bases short, with 12 bases between. This CDR3 has 14 amino acids. The CDR3 region is CAWSVAGARYGYTF. CDR3 sequence (DNA): TGTGCCTGGAGTGTAGCGGGGGCTCGCTATGGCTACACCTTC.